These 14 T cell receptor beta chains were all obtained from the same sample, sequenced in a study of regulatory T cells in long-lasting Graves disease. Sample time point: newly diagnosed GD, antithyroid drugs for less than 3 months. With RNA extracted from PBMCs as input, the TCR library was made. Libraries of TCR beta came from iRepertoire HTBI primers plus Arm-PCR of CDR3 regions. TCRdb recomputed calls from the multiplex PCR reads with MiXCR, one row per CDR3 protein. The repertoire has around 450,000 distinct CDR3 sequences, about 16% of them found once; the top ten carry around 17%. The data also belong to a second study, concerning T cells in Graves' hyperthyroidism and ophthalmopathy.

Sequencing was performed on peripheral blood mononuclear cells (PBMCs), taken at new diagnosis, from a patient treated with antithyroid drugs. The receptors were gathered from a woman in her twenties or thirties with Graves disease.

This clonotype has ten or more counts. The chain recombines TRBV12-3 or TRBV12-4 with TRBJ2-1, with D perhaps matching TRBD1 (6 bases). This CDR3 comprises 15 residues. The ends were cut back, 0 bases at V and 5 bases at J, with 11 bases in the middle. CDR3 nucleotides: TGTGCCAGCAGTTTAGCAACAGGGCGGAACAATGAGCAGTTCTTC. Protein product: CASSLATGRNNEQFF.

This clonotype occurred many times. This chain connects TRBV12-3 or TRBV12-4 to TRBJ1-1, with no clear D. Trimming pared 5 bases from V and 6 bases from J, leaving 7 bases between. CDR3 length: 11 amino acids. CDR3 amino acids: CASSNSAEAFF. The CDR3 DNA reads TGTGCCAGCAGTAACAGTGCTGAAGCTTTCTTT.

This clonotype was detected ten times or more. This chain connects TRBV2 to TRBJ2-3; possible D gene TRBD2, 5 bases. CDR3 size: 15 residues. V was shortened by 1 base and J by 1 base, with 9 bases between the two germline ends. Germline lookup yields CDR1 SNHLY and CDR2 FYNNEI. The CDR3: CASSEEAVRTDTQYF. The CDR3 nucleotides are TGTGCCAGCAGTGAAGAAGCGGTTCGCACAGATACGCAGTATTTT.

This clonotype turned up a few times. This chain joins TRBV12-3 or TRBV12-4 and TRBJ1-1; D gene unclear. V shed 2 bases and J shed 4 bases, with 5 bases lying between them. The CDR3 loop spans 12 amino acids. The DNA of the CDR3 is TGTGCCAGCAGTTTATCCACCACTGAAGCTTTCTTT. It is translated as CASSLSTTEAFF.

A note on this clonotype: This is likely an artifact of a read error, given a far larger clone one base away. The chain carries TRBV7-2 and TRBJ2-3, with TRBD2 as a possible D gene (6 bases). V lost 6 bases and J lost 0, with 13 bases in between. CDR1 is SGHTA, CDR2 FQGNSA, per germline. This CDR3 is 15 amino acids long. CDR3 nucleotides: TGTGCCAGCAGACATGGGAGGAGCAGCACAGATACGCAGTATTTT. Its translation: CASRHGRSSTDTQYF.

This clonotype has at least ten counts. The chain is built from TRBV20-1 and TRBJ2-7; D assignment may be TRBD1 or TRBD2 (7 bases each). This CDR3 region has 14 residues. The V end was cut by 5 bases, the J end by 2 bases, with 16 bases between. Germline V gene sequence: CDR1 DFQATT, CDR2 SNEGSKA (reference sequence). The DNA of the CDR3 is TGCAGTGCTTTTCAACAGGGGAGGGCCTACGAGCAGTACTTC. It specifies CSAFQQGRAYEQYF.

In this sample, this clonotype turned up a few times. The chain recombines TRBV15 with TRBJ2-3; D remains ambiguous. The CDR3 is 16 amino acids. The germline V gene encodes CDR1 LNHNV and CDR2 YYDKDF (reference sequence). V dropped 0 bases and J dropped 2 bases, with 12 bases sitting between them. The CDR3 loop is CATSRERQGPTDTQYF. The CDR3 bases are TGTGCCACCAGCAGAGAAAGACAAGGACCCACAGATACGCAGTATTTT.

At least ten counts were recorded for this clonotype. The chain carries TRBV30 and TRBJ2-7; D is uncertain. Trimming removed 3 bases at V and 4 bases at J, with 16 bases between. This CDR3 region has 14 residues. Germline V lookup: CDR1 GTSNPN, CDR2 SVGIG (reference sequence). The CDR3 DNA reads TGTGCCTGGAGCCTGACCCCTTCCCGGTACGAGCAGTACTTC. Its translation: CAWSLTPSRYEQYF.

This clonotype was detected ten times or more. This sequence joins TRBV28 and TRBJ2-1; 10 bases line up with TRBD2. CDR3 length equals 14 residues. Unmatched junction bases numbered 4, after V lost 6 bases and J lost 5 bases. Germline-derived CDR1 and CDR2 are MDHEN and SYDVKM. The CDR3 protein is CASSIGLADNEQFF. The CDR3 coding sequence is TGTGCCAGCAGCATAGGACTAGCGGACAATGAGCAGTTCTTC. Complete variable domain (other parts from reference TRBV28 and TRBJ2-1): DVKVTQSSRYLVKRTGEKVFLECVQDMDHENMFWYRQDPGLGLRLIYFSYDVKMKEKGDIPEGYSVSREKKERFSLILESASTNQTSMYLCASSIGLADNEQFFGPGTRLTVL.

Ten or more counts support this clonotype. The rearrangement links TRBV27 to TRBJ1-2, with 9 bases identical to TRBD1. CDR1 is MNHEY, CDR2 SMNVEV, per germline (reference sequence). Trimming took 5 bases from V and 2 from J; bases not matched to a gene: 12. The length of the CDR3 is 17 residues. The CDR3 coding sequence is TGTGCCAGCAGTCCCCGGGACAGGGAAATACTCAACTATGGCTACACCTTC. Its protein is CASSPRDREILNYGYTF.

This sequence joins TRBV6-2 or TRBV6-3 and TRBJ1-2; TRBD1 matches at 7 bases. The CDR3 has 14 residues. Per germline, CDR1 MNHEY and CDR2 SVGEGT. With V trimmed by 2 bases and J by 8 bases, 8 bases remained unmatched. DNA of the CDR3: TGTGCCAGCAGTTACCGCGGACAGGTTGGAGGCTACACCTTC. It codes for CASSYRGQVGGYTF.

Turning to this clonotype: This may arise from a read error, as a much more abundant clone is one base away. The chain employs TRBV27 and TRBJ2-1; unclear D gene. CDR1 MNHEY and CDR2 SMNVEV come from the germline V gene (reference sequence). This CDR3 is built from 15 residues. In DNA, the CDR3 is TGTGCCAGCAGTTTTGAGGTTCACCCCTACAATGGGCAGTTCTTC. Translation: CASSFEVHPYNGQFF.

This clonotype was found many times. The chain couples TRBV28 to TRBJ2-7; TRBD2 matches at 9 bases. Germline V lookup: CDR1 MDHEN, CDR2 SYDVKM. CDR3 size: 16 residues. With 7 bases clipped from V and 0 bases from J, the junction kept 10 bases outside the gene matches. The CDR3 loop reads CASIPGGSGSSYEQYF. The CDR3 region has the DNA TGTGCCAGCATCCCCGGGGGTAGCGGGAGCTCCTACGAGCAGTACTTC.

This clonotype was counted at least ten times. This chain connects TRBV29-1 to TRBJ2-3; 7 nucleotides align to TRBD1. This CDR3 contains 14 residues. From germline, CDR1 is SQVTM and CDR2 ANQGSEA. V was pared by 2 bases and J by 5 bases, with 7 bases of the junction left unmatched. CDR3: CSVERGRHQDTQYF. For the CDR3, the DNA is TGCAGCGTTGAAAGGGGGCGCCATCAAGATACGCAGTATTTT.